This T cell receptor (beta chain) stems from a study of regulatory T cells in long-lasting Graves disease. CDR3-region Arm-PCR and iRepertoire HTBI primers produced the TCR beta libraries. TCRdb ran MiXCR on the multiplex PCR reads and lists one entry per CDR3 protein. The sample has 410,000 or so distinct CDR3 sequences; under 15% are singletons. Overall study results and limits: Sharing of public clonotypes was greater in persistent patients (approximately 2,700) than in new patients (around 1,000).

This clonotype was counted many times. As yet, its antigen is unknown. Indicated time point: newly diagnosed GD, antithyroid drugs for less than 3 months. PBMC RNA was the source of the TCR library. A volume of approximately 8.4 milliliters of peripheral blood was collected in EDTA tubes. CDR1 SNHLY and CDR2 FYNNEI come from the germline V gene. Losses at the gene ends were 5 bases for V and 5 bases for J; bases not matched to a gene: 5. The CDR3 covers 13 residues. These data also featured in a second study, about T cells in Graves' hyperthyroidism and ophthalmopathy. That study reports: The HTBI primer set drove a first-round RT-PCR of the TCR CDR3.

The sequencing here drew on peripheral blood mononuclear cells (PBMCs), taken at new diagnosis, from a patient treated with antithyroid drugs. The source of this sequence is a woman aged 25 to 39 with Graves disease. The rearrangement links TRBV2 to TRBJ2-7, with 8 bases matching TRBD2. The CDR3, as DNA: TGTGCCAGCAGTCACCCAGCGGGGGACGAGCAGTACTTC. Residues: CASSHPAGDEQYF.